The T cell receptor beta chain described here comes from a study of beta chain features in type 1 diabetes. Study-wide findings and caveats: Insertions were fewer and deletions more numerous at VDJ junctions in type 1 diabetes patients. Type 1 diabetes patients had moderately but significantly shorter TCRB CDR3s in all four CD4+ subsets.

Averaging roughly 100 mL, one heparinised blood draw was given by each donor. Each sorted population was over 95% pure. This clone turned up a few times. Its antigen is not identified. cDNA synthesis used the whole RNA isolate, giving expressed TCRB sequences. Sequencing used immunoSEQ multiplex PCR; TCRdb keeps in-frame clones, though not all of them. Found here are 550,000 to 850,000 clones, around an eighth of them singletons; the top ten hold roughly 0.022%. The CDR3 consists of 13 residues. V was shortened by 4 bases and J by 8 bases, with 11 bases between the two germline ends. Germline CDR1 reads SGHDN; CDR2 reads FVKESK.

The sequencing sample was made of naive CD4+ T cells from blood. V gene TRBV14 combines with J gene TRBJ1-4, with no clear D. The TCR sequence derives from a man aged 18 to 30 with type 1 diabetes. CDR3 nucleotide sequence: TGTGCCAGCAGCCTCGGAGGGAGGGAAAAACTGTTTTTT. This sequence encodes CASSLGGREKLFF. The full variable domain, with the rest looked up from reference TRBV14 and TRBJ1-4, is EAGVTQFPSHSVIEKGQTVTLRCDPISGHDNLYWYRRVMGKEIKFLLHFVKESKQDESGMPNNRFLAERTGGTYSTLKVQPAELEDSGVYFCASSLGGREKLFFGSGTQLSVL.